This TCR beta chain was found in a study of shared clonotypes between healthy human individuals. The CDR3 runs 12 residues. Germline lookup yields CDR1 GTSNPN and CDR2 SVGIG (reference sequence). Trimming stripped 0 bases from V and 5 bases from J, with 7 bases between. TCRdb keeps only in-frame clones here, not all; method: immunoSEQ multiplex PCR. The sample lists millions of clones; 80% to 95% were seen once. Material: naive CD4+ T cells from PBMCs. Described subset: CD45RA+ positively selected. The TCR was taken from a man between 18 and 35 years old in good health. Some clones in this sample may be carry-over from other donors' samples. The genes are TRBV30 and TRBJ2-5; D is possibly TRBD1 (6 bases). CDR3 loop: CAWSVTGETQYF. CDR3 sequence (DNA): TGTGCCTGGAGTGTAACAGGGGAGACCCAGTACTTC. Together with reference TRBV30 and TRBJ2-5, the CDR3 gives the full variable domain: SQTIHQWPATLVQPVGSPLSLECTVEGTSNPNLYWYRQAAGRGLQLLFYSVGIGQISSEVPQNLSASRPQDRQFILSSKKLLLSDSGFYLCAWSVTGETQYFGPGTRLLVL.